These 32 T cell receptor beta chains originate from one sample sequenced in a study of shared T cell receptors in the human thymus. Some clones are missing from TCRdb's copy, which holds only in-frame ones; the method was immunoSEQ multiplex PCR. This table holds 650,000 to 950,000 clones, around 85% found once. The sample was also linked to a second study, of human thymus T cells.

The sequenced sample was thymocytes. Receptors were obtained from a girl under three years old with a congenital heart defect.

About this clone: At one end, the junction sequence differs from germline, possibly due to a read error. V is TRBV7-9 and J is TRBJ2-1; TRBD2 might be the D (5 bases). Germline-derived CDR1 and CDR2 are SEHNR and FQNEAQ (reference sequence). The CDR3 sequence is 11 residues long. Written as DNA, the CDR3 is TGTGCCAGCAGCCTAGCTGAGGAGCAGTTCTTC. As protein: CASSLAEEQFF. Filled out from reference TRBV7-9 and TRBJ2-1, the complete variable domain reads DTGVSQNPRHKITKRGQNVTFRCDPISEHNRLYWYRQTLGQGPEFLTYFQNEAQLEKSRLLSDRFSAERPKGSFSTLEIQRTEQGDSAMYLCASSLAEEQFFGPGTRLTVL.

This clone was detected a few times. The rearrangement uses TRBV5-6 and TRBJ2-3; 8 bases map to TRBD2. The germline CDR1 and CDR2 sequences are SGHDT and YYEEEE. The CDR3 contains 17 residues. The V segment lost 1 base and the J segment 1 base; nucleotides outside the gene matches: 8. The CDR3 protein is CASSLSVLAGRTDTQYF. CDR3 nucleotide sequence: TGTGCCAGCAGCTTGTCGGTCTTAGCGGGGCGCACAGATACGCAGTATTTT.

The chain couples TRBV27 to TRBJ2-7; no reliable D call. Germline lookup yields CDR1 MNHEY and CDR2 SMNVEV (reference sequence). Trimming stripped 5 bases from V and 0 bases from J, with 14 bases between. The CDR3 spans 15 residues. This CDR3 reads CASSPARQASYEQYF. In nucleotides, the CDR3 is TGTGCCAGCAGTCCGGCCCGACAAGCCTCCTACGAGCAGTACTTC.

Remarks on this clone: This CDR3 is also generated by other DNA sequences in the sample. The V gene is TRBV9, the J gene TRBJ1-2, with 11 nucleotides matching TRBD1. The CDR3 spans 15 residues. V lost 0 bases and J lost 3; bases outside the gene matches: 1. Germline assignment: CDR1 SGDLS and CDR2 YYNGEE. The CDR3 sequence: CASSVGGQGDYGYTF. CDR3 nucleotides: TGTGCCAGCAGCGTAGGGGGACAGGGGGACTATGGCTACACCTTC.

This clone was counted once. V is TRBV12-5 and J is TRBJ2-1, with D tentatively TRBD1 (6 bases). Trimming left V 9 bases short and J 9 bases short, with 21 bases between. The CDR3 has 14 residues. Germline V lookup: CDR1 LGHNT, CDR2 FRNRAP. This CDR3 reads CASAGTNTAGEQFF. In nucleotides, the CDR3 is TGTGCTAGCGCTGGGACAAACACGGCTGGTGAGCAGTTCTTC.

The chain links TRBV19 to TRBJ2-6, with 8 bases matching TRBD1. CDR3 length: 20 residues. V lost 3 bases and J lost 0; bases outside the gene matches: 13. Per germline, CDR1 LNHDA and CDR2 SQIVND (reference sequence). The CDR3 reads CASSMAPGQVVVSGANVLTF. The CDR3, as DNA: TGTGCCAGTAGTATGGCCCCGGGACAGGTTGTTGTCTCTGGGGCCAACGTCCTGACTTTC. The full variable domain, rest sourced from reference TRBV19 and TRBJ2-6, is DGGITQSPKYLFRKEGQNVTLSCEQNLNHDAMYWYRQDPGQGLRLIYYSQIVNDFQKGDIAEGYSVSREKKESFPLTVTSAQKNPTAFYLCASSMAPGQVVVSGANVLTFGAGSRLTVL.

The chain recombines TRBV27 with TRBJ2-7, with TRBD1 matching over 7 bases. With 8 bases clipped from V and 0 bases from J, the junction kept 10 bases outside the gene matches. Germline lookup yields CDR1 MNHEY and CDR2 SMNVEV (reference sequence). The CDR3 has 15 amino acids. For the CDR3, the DNA is TGTGCCAGCCCAGGGGGACATTCACGCTCCTACGAGCAGTACTTC. It specifies CASPGGHSRSYEQYF.

V usage is TRBV5-1 and J usage is TRBJ1-1, with a possible D match to TRBD1 (6 bases). The V gene lost 3 bases and the J gene lost 1 base, with 22 bases spanning the gap. The CDR3 is 18 residues long. Germline CDR1 is SGHRS and CDR2 is YFSETQ. The DNA of the CDR3 is TGCGCCAGCAGCTGGGTGGGCGGGTCAGGGGATAGGAACACTGAAGCTTTCTTT. It encodes CASSWVGGSGDRNTEAFF.

The rearrangement links TRBV13 to TRBJ1-1, with D possibly TRBD1 on 6 matching bases. There are 18 residues in the CDR3. Trimming took 5 bases from V and 1 from J, leaving 23 bases between them. The germline V gene has CDR1 PRHDT and CDR2 FYEKMQ (reference sequence). CDR3 region: CASSRGPRYRVGNTEAFF. DNA for the CDR3: TGTGCCAGCAGCCGCGGGCCCCGTTACAGGGTGGGGAACACTGAAGCTTTCTTT.

Only one count was recorded for this clone. This chain's CDR3 is CASSPESCAYGYTF. The CDR3 DNA is TGTGCCAGTTCTCCGGAGTCTTGTGCCTATGGCTACACCTTC. The V and J genes are TRBV19 and TRBJ1-2, with no clear D. CDR3 length: 14 residues. CDR1 and CDR2 (germline): LNHDA, SQIVND (reference sequence). V was shortened by 8 bases and J by 4 bases, with 17 bases between the two germline ends. Together with reference TRBV19 and TRBJ1-2, the CDR3 gives the full variable domain: DGGITQSPKYLFRKEGQNVTLSCEQNLNHDAMYWYRQDPGQGLRLIYYSQIVNDFQKGDIAEGYSVSREKKESFPLTVTSAQKNPTAFYLCASSPESCAYGYTFGSGTRLTVV.

V is TRBV5-4 and J is TRBJ1-2, with a weak D call TRBD1 (6 bases). The CDR3 has 16 residues. V was trimmed by 8 bases and J by 3 bases, leaving 23 bases between them. Germline CDR1 reads SGHNT; CDR2 reads YYREEE (reference sequence). The CDR3 nucleotides read TGTGCCAGTACAGGTAATACAGGGTTTAAAGACTATGGCTACACCTTC. This sequence encodes CASTGNTGFKDYGYTF.

The gene calls are TRBV9 and TRBJ2-7; 7 bases map to TRBD1. The trim removed 0 bases at V and 2 bases at J, leaving 2 bases unmatched. Germline CDR1 and CDR2: SGDLS and YYNGEE. The CDR3 runs 14 residues. The CDR3 reads CASSVAGQPYEQYF. CDR3 DNA sequence: TGTGCCAGCAGCGTAGCGGGACAGCCCTACGAGCAGTACTTC. Combining the CDR3 with reference TRBV9 and TRBJ2-7 gives the whole variable domain DSGVTQTPKHLITATGQRVTLRCSPRSGDLSVYWYQQSLDQGLQFLIQYYNGEERAKGNILERFSAQQFPDLHSELNLSSLELGDSALYFCASSVAGQPYEQYFGPGTRLTVT.

The count of this clone is one. The rearrangement links TRBV11-2 to TRBJ2-5; D gene unclear. This CDR3 has 15 residues. From germline, CDR1 is SGHAT and CDR2 FQNNGV. With 4 bases removed from V and 2 bases from J, the gap between germline ends came to 14 bases. The CDR3 sequence: CASSSRILVQETQYF. The CDR3 DNA sequence: TGTGCCAGCAGCTCCCGAATCTTAGTTCAAGAGACCCAGTACTTC.

The chain has TRBV18 and TRBJ2-7, with TRBD2 matching over 7 bases. Looked up from germline, CDR1 is KGHSH and CDR2 is LQKENI. V lost 3 bases, J lost 5 bases, and 7 bases stayed unmatched. The CDR3 is 14 amino acids. CDR3 sequence: CASSPPGEGHEQYF. The DNA for the CDR3 is TGTGCCAGCTCACCCCCCGGGGAGGGCCACGAGCAGTACTTC.

The CDR3 loop reads CASSLARQGQYCPAKYEQYF. CDR3 coding DNA: TGTGCCAGCAGCTTAGCCAGACAGGGCCAATACTGCCCGGCGAAATACGAGCAGTACTTC. The chain carries TRBV7-4 and TRBJ2-7; 7 bases fit TRBD1. V shed 0 bases and J 4 bases; nucleotides not matched to a gene: 21. CDR3 length: 20 amino acids. CDR1 is SGHVT and CDR2 is SQSDAQ in the germline V gene.

The chain combines TRBV5-1 with TRBJ2-3; D possibly corresponds to TRBD1 (6 bases). CDR1 is SGHRS, CDR2 YFSETQ, per germline. The CDR3 is 16 amino acids. Deletions cut 1 base from V and 1 base from J, with 13 bases between. The CDR3 protein is CASSLLCPGGTDTQYF. CDR3 DNA sequence: TGCGCCAGCAGCTTGCTATGCCCAGGGGGCACAGATACGCAGTATTTT.

The chain carries TRBV7-9 and TRBJ1-2, with TRBD1 matching 11 bases. The trim removed 5 bases at V and 8 bases at J, leaving 16 bases unmatched. The V gene's germline CDR1 is SEHNR and CDR2 FQNEAQ (reference sequence). This CDR3 has 17 amino acids. The CDR3 DNA follows: TGTGCCAGCAGCACAGCCCCGGGACAGGGGGAGAAAAAGGGCTACACCTTC. Translation gives CASSTAPGQGEKKGYTF.

The gene calls are TRBV2 and TRBJ2-6; no definite D call. Looked up from germline, CDR1 is SNHLY and CDR2 is FYNNEI. The CDR3 spans 16 residues. Trimming pared 7 bases from V and 0 bases from J, leaving 13 bases between. The CDR3: CASMSPYPSGANVLTF. CDR3 DNA: TGTGCCAGCATGAGTCCCTATCCCTCTGGGGCCAACGTCCTGACTTTC.

This rearrangement joins TRBV5-1 to TRBJ2-7; D is uncertain. V lost 1 base to trimming and J lost 3 bases, with 8 bases between them. The CDR3 contains 13 residues. Germline V CDR1 and CDR2: SGHRS, YFSETQ. The CDR3 DNA follows: TGCGCCAGCAGCTTGCCCAGAAACTACGAGCAGTACTTC. The encoded protein is CASSLPRNYEQYF.

The rearrangement joins TRBV6-5 to TRBJ1-1, with D maybe TRBD1 (5 bases). Germline V gene lookup returns CDR1 MNHEY and CDR2 SVGAGI. Trimming took 7 bases from V and 4 from J, leaving 13 bases between them. CDR3 length: 13 amino acids. CDR3 residues: CASTLGQGTEAFF. The CDR3 nucleotides read TGTGCCAGCACCCTGGGCCAGGGCACTGAAGCTTTCTTT.

CDR3 amino acids: CASSLVRTGLGETQYF. Written as DNA, the CDR3 is TGTGCCAGCAGCTTAGTCCGGACAGGGCTAGGGGAGACCCAGTACTTC. V and J are TRBV7-9 and TRBJ2-5; 8 nucleotides align to TRBD1. This CDR3 has 16 residues. V lost 1 base, J lost 5 bases, and 9 bases stayed unmatched. Germline V gene lookup returns CDR1 SEHNR and CDR2 FQNEAQ (reference sequence).

This clone was detected only a few times. The chain carries TRBV5-1 and TRBJ1-2; D possibly corresponds to TRBD1 (5 bases). The V gene's germline CDR1 is SGHRS and CDR2 YFSETQ. This CDR3 contains 19 residues. Trimming left V 1 base short and J 2 bases short, with 24 bases between. CDR3 DNA: TGCGCCAGCAGCTTGAGAGGTTCGATCGGGGAGGGGTTCAACTATGGCTACACCTTC. Residues: CASSLRGSIGEGFNYGYTF.

The rearrangement uses TRBV20-1 and TRBJ1-2; 10 bases match TRBD1. The germline CDR1 and CDR2 sequences are DFQATT and SNEGSKA (reference sequence). This CDR3 comprises 11 residues. V lost 5 bases and J lost 7; bases outside the gene matches: 1. The CDR3 is CSAWTGGGYTF. In DNA form, the CDR3 reads TGCAGTGCTTGGACAGGGGGTGGCTACACCTTC.

The chain recombines TRBV9 with TRBJ1-3; 7 bases are a match to TRBD1. The CDR3 consists of 16 residues. Germline V CDR1 and CDR2: SGDLS, YYNGEE. V lost 2 bases and J lost 0; bases outside the gene matches: 5. The DNA of the CDR3 is TGTGCCAGCAGCGTGACAGGGACCGGCTCTGGAAACACCATATATTTT. Protein sequence: CASSVTGTGSGNTIYF.

The chain has TRBV5-1 and TRBJ2-7, with 7 nucleotides matching TRBD1. The V gene's germline CDR1 is SGHRS and CDR2 YFSETQ. V shed 0 bases and J 5 bases; nucleotides not matched to a gene: 5. This CDR3 has 14 residues. CDR3 protein: CASSLARGSDEQYF. Here the CDR3 DNA reads TGCGCCAGCAGCTTGGCCAGGGGGAGCGACGAGCAGTACTTC. The full variable domain, with the rest looked up from reference TRBV5-1 and TRBJ2-7, is KAGVTQTPRYLIKTRGQQVTLSCSPISGHRSVSWYQQTPGQGLQFLFEYFSETQRNKGNFPGRFSGRQFSNSRSEMNVSTLELGDSALYLCASSLARGSDEQYFGPGTRLTVT.

The V and J genes are TRBV4-1 and TRBJ2-7; tentatively, D is TRBD2 (7 bases). The CDR3 extends over 17 amino acids. Germline V lookup: CDR1 MGHRA, CDR2 YSYEKL. CDR3: CASAEGGSGDKIYEQYF. DNA of the CDR3: TGCGCATCCGCAGAGGGGGGGTCGGGGGACAAAATCTACGAGCAGTACTTC.

The gene calls are TRBV9 and TRBJ1-2; a possible D gene is TRBD1 (6 bases). The V end was cut by 5 bases, the J end by 5 bases, with 16 bases between. The CDR3 runs to 14 residues. Per germline, CDR1 SGDLS and CDR2 YYNGEE. CDR3 sequence (DNA): TGTGCCAGCAGTCATACAGGGTCGTCTTATGGCTACACCTTC. Encoded protein: CASSHTGSSYGYTF.

The J gene is TRBJ1-1, the V gene TRBV19, with 7 bases identical to TRBD1. Trimming at V came to 3 bases and at J to 3 bases, leaving 7 bases not matched to a gene. This CDR3 has 15 residues. CDR1 is LNHDA and CDR2 is SQIVND in the germline V gene (reference sequence). CDR3 residues: CASSIYKGGYTEAFF. The CDR3 bases are TGTGCCAGTAGTATCTATAAAGGGGGCTACACTGAAGCTTTCTTT.

This clone was detected only once. The chain combines TRBV27 with TRBJ2-7, with TRBD2 matching over 7 bases. CDR1 is MNHEY and CDR2 is SMNVEV in the germline V gene (reference sequence). Trimming took 4 bases from V and 2 from J; bases not matched to a gene: 8. This CDR3 is 15 amino acids long. CDR3 loop: CASSSGGNVTYEQYF. CDR3 nucleotide sequence: TGTGCCAGCAGTTCGGGGGGAAACGTAACCTACGAGCAGTACTTC.

V is TRBV4-1 and J is TRBJ1-1; D perhaps matches TRBD1 (5 bases). V was pared by 8 bases and J by 5 bases, with 21 bases between. The CDR3 has 15 amino acids. Germline V gives CDR1 MGHRA, CDR2 YSYEKL. For the CDR3, the DNA is TGCGCCAGCGCCAAAAAAGGGGTAAGAAGAACTGAAGCTTTCTTT. It yields the protein CASAKKGVRRTEAFF.

This chain joins TRBV11-2 and TRBJ1-1; D call uncertain. V lost 6 bases to trimming and J lost 7 bases, with 33 bases between them. The germline V gene has CDR1 SGHAT and CDR2 FQNNGV. The CDR3 runs to 19 residues. The CDR3 sequence is CASSRTLGSRPQAGNEAFF. The CDR3 nucleotides read TGTGCCAGCAGTAGAACGTTGGGGAGCAGACCCCAAGCAGGAAATGAAGCTTTCTTT.

The rearrangement uses TRBV4-1 and TRBJ1-6, with D possibly TRBD1 on 6 matching bases. Trimming took 1 base from V and 10 from J, leaving 11 bases between them. The length of the CDR3 is 14 residues. From germline, CDR1 is MGHRA and CDR2 YSYEKL. The CDR3 reads CASSQAQGWSPLHF. CDR3 DNA: TGCGCCAGCAGCCAAGCCCAGGGGTGGTCACCCCTCCACTTT.